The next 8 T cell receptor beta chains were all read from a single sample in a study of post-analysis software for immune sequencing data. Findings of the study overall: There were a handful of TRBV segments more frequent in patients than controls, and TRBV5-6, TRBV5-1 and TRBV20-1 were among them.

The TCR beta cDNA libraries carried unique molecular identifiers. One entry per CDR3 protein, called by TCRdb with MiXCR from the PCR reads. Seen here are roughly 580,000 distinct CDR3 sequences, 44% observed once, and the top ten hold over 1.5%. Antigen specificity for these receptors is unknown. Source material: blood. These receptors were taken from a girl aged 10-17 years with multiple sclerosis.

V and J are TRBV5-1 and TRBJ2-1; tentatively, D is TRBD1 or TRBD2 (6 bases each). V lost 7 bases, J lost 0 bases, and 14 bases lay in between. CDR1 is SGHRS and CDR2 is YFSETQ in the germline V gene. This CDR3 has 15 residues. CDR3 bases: TGCGCCAGCGCCCTAGGGGGGAGCTCCTACAATGAGCAGTTCTTC. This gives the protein CASALGGSSYNEQFF.

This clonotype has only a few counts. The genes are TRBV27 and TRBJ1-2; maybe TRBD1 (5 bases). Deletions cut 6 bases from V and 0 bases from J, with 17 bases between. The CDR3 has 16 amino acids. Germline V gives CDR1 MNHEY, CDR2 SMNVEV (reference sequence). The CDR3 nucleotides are TGTGCCAGCAGATTTACTGGGACGCTTGCTAACTATGGCTACACCTTC. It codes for CASRFTGTLANYGYTF.

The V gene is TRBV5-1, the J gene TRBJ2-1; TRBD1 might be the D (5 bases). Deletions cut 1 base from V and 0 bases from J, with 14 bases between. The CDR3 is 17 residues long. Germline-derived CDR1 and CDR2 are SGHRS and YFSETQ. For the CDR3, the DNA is TGCGCCAGCAGCTTGTGGACACTCCGGAGCTCCTACAATGAGCAGTTCTTC. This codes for CASSLWTLRSSYNEQFF. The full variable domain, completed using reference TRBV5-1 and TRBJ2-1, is KAGVTQTPRYLIKTRGQQVTLSCSPISGHRSVSWYQQTPGQGLQFLFEYFSETQRNKGNFPGRFSGRQFSNSRSEMNVSTLELGDSALYLCASSLWTLRSSYNEQFFGPGTRLTVL.

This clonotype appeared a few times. The CDR3 coding sequence is TGCAGCGTGGGGACAGGGTTCACAGATACGCAGTATTTT. The encoded protein is CSVGTGFTDTQYF. The chain joins TRBV29-1 to TRBJ2-3, with 9 bases matching TRBD1. With V trimmed by 6 bases and J by 2 bases, 3 bases remained unmatched. The CDR3 loop spans 13 amino acids. Germline CDR1 SQVTM, CDR2 ANQGSEA.

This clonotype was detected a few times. The DNA of the CDR3 is TGCGCCAGCAATGGAGAGACAGGGATGTCCCAGTACTTC. Translated, it gives CASNGETGMSQYF. This chain links TRBV5-1 with TRBJ2-5, with TRBD1 matching 7 bases. V trimming: 6 bases; J trimming: 9 bases; junction bases outside the gene matches: 11. The CDR3 runs 13 residues. Germline V gene data show CDR1 as SGHRS and CDR2 as YFSETQ.

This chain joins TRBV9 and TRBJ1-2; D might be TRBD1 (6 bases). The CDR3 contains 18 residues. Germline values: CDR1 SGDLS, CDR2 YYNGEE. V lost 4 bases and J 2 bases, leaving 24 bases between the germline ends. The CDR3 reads CASSSRWDEGGLNYGYTF. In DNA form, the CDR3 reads TGTGCCAGCAGCTCGAGATGGGATGAAGGGGGGCTAAACTATGGCTACACCTTC.

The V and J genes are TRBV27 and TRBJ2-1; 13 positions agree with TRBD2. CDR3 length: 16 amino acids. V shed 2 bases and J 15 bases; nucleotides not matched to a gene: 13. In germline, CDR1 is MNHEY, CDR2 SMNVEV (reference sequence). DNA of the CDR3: TGTGCCAGCAGTTTAACGACTAGCGGGGGGTCCTGGGGGTGGTTCTTC. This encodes CASSLTTSGGSWGWFF.

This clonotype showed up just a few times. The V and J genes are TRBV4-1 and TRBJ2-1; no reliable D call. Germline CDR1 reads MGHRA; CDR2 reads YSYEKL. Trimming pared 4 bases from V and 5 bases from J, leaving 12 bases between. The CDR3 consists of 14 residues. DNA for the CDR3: TGCGCCAGCAGCCCCCAGCCCAAGGACAATGAGCAGTTCTTC. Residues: CASSPQPKDNEQFF.